These 27 T cell receptor beta chains came from one sample sequenced in a study of blood T cell repertoires in COVID-19. This table comes from immunoSEQ multiplex PCR, and its TCRdb copy is limited to in-frame clones, with some not included. The table shows hundreds of thousands of clones, with approximately 86% occurring only once. Source material: peripheral blood. The receptor source for this set is a human donor in a cohort sampled during active COVID-19.

J is TRBJ1-2 and V is TRBV7-9; weak D call: TRBD1 (5 bases). CDR1 and CDR2 from the germline V gene are SEHNR and FQNEAQ (reference sequence). The CDR3 is made up of 15 amino acids. Deletions cut 1 base from V and 5 bases from J, with 14 bases between. The CDR3 reads CASSLDFPGLYGYTF. CDR3 DNA sequence: TGTGCCAGCAGCTTAGATTTTCCAGGGCTATATGGCTACACCTTC. The full variable domain, its missing parts supplied by reference TRBV7-9 and TRBJ1-2, is DTGVSQNPRHKITKRGQNVTFRCDPISEHNRLYWYRQTLGQGPEFLTYFQNEAQLEKSRLLSDRFSAERPKGSFSTLEIQRTEQGDSAMYLCASSLDFPGLYGYTFGSGTRLTVV.

V and J are TRBV5-1 and TRBJ1-1, with 10 bases matching TRBD1. This CDR3 has 18 amino acids. Germline V lookup: CDR1 SGHRS, CDR2 YFSETQ. V trimming: 4 bases; J trimming: 6 bases; junction bases outside the gene matches: 18. For the CDR3, the DNA is TGCGCCAGCAGCACGGGAACCGGGACAGGGGTGGGGAAAGCTGAAGCTTTCTTT. It translates to CASSTGTGTGVGKAEAFF.

The chain couples TRBV28 to TRBJ1-5; D call uncertain. The CDR3 runs to 18 residues. Per germline, CDR1 MDHEN and CDR2 SYDVKM. Between the trimmed V and J ends, which lost 7 bases and 1 base, there was a span of 23 bases. CDR3 bases: TGTGCCAGCAAGCTGCGTGAGGCTCACGAATGGAGCAATCAGCCCCAGCATTTT. Amino acid sequence: CASKLREAHEWSNQPQHF.

This chain connects TRBV5-4 to TRBJ2-1; 10 positions agree with TRBD2. The CDR3 is 16 amino acids. Looked up from germline, CDR1 is SGHNT and CDR2 is YYREEE (reference sequence). V was clipped by 1 base and J by 8 bases; unmatched bases: 9. CDR3: CASSLKTSGPRDEQFF. CDR3 nucleotides: TGTGCCAGCAGCTTGAAGACTAGCGGGCCTCGGGATGAGCAGTTCTTC. The complete variable domain, with remaining parts taken from reference TRBV5-4 and TRBJ2-1, reads ETGVTQSPTHLIKTRGQQVTLRCSSQSGHNTVSWYQQALGQGPQFIFQYYREEENGRGNFPPRFSGLQFPNYSSELNVNALELDDSALYLCASSLKTSGPRDEQFFGPGTRLTVL.

CDR3 nucleotides: TGTGCCAGCAGCCAAGATTGGGGGGACCACCCCCGGGACAATGAGCAGTTCTTC. It is translated as CASSQDWGDHPRDNEQFF. The rearrangement links TRBV14 to TRBJ2-1; D is perhaps TRBD2 (6 bases). The CDR3 consists of 18 residues. Per germline, CDR1 SGHDN and CDR2 FVKESK. Deletions cut 0 bases from V and 5 bases from J, with 20 bases between.

The V call is TRBV30, the J call TRBJ2-5; 7 bases fit TRBD2. This CDR3 has 15 amino acids. V trimming: 5 bases; J trimming: 1 base; junction bases outside the gene matches: 10. Looked up from germline, CDR1 is GTSNPN and CDR2 is SVGIG (reference sequence). The CDR3 bases are TGTGCCTGGGACCGGGACTACCAAACCCAAGAGACCCAGTACTTC. Protein product: CAWDRDYQTQETQYF.

The chain links TRBV28 to TRBJ2-7, with TRBD1 as a possible D gene (7 bases). This CDR3 spans 14 amino acids. CDR1 is MDHEN and CDR2 is SYDVKM in the germline V gene. V lost 5 bases and J lost 5, with 16 bases in between. CDR3 DNA sequence: TGTGCCAGCAGTCTAGTCGGAGGGGGCGACGAGCAGTACTTC. Translated: CASSLVGGGDEQYF.

The rearrangement links TRBV4-1 to TRBJ1-5; no definite D call. Trimming pared 2 bases from V and 6 bases from J, leaving 11 bases between. Germline V lookup: CDR1 MGHRA, CDR2 YSYEKL. The CDR3 has 14 amino acids. The CDR3 nucleotides read TGCGCCAGCAGCCAAACTAGCAACGTTCAGCCCCAGCATTTT. This codes for CASSQTSNVQPQHF.

V and J are TRBV7-6 and TRBJ2-7; the match to TRBD2 covers 12 bases. The V segment lost 5 bases and the J segment 0 bases; nucleotides outside the gene matches: 8. The CDR3 runs to 17 residues. CDR1 and CDR2 (germline): SGHVS, FNYEAQ. CDR3 bases: TGTGCCAGCAGCCTAGGGACTAGCGGGTTCTTCTCCTACGAGCAGTACTTC. Its translation is CASSLGTSGFFSYEQYF.

This clone occurred many times. The junction and the germline gene differ at one end; a read error may be behind it. This sequence joins TRBV2 and TRBJ1-1; the match to TRBD1 covers 8 bases. The CDR3 runs to 14 residues. Per the germline V gene, CDR1 is SNHLY and CDR2 is FYNNEI. The CDR3 nucleotides are TGTGCCAGCAGAGAAGGGTCAGGCAGGGGGCCCCGCAGCTTT. The encoded protein is CASREGSGRGPRSF.

Remarks on this clone: Other DNA variants within this sample encode the same CDR3. V and J are TRBV5-5 and TRBJ2-7; 7 positions agree with TRBD1. The CDR3 is 15 amino acids. V shed 4 bases, J shed 2 bases, and the junction held 9 bases outside the gene matches. The germline V gene encodes CDR1 SGHKS and CDR2 YYEKEE (reference sequence). As DNA, the CDR3 is TGTGCCAGCAGCCATAGAGGGGGCCCTACCTACGAGCAGTACTTC. Translating it yields CASSHRGGPTYEQYF.

The rearrangement uses TRBV4-2 and TRBJ2-5; the D gene is possibly TRBD1 (8 bases). Trimming left V 1 base short and J 5 bases short, with 14 bases between. Germline V lookup: CDR1 LGHNA, CDR2 YNFKEQ. The CDR3 sequence is 15 residues long. CDR3 sequence reads: CASSQGDRGGETQYF. The DNA of the CDR3 is TGTGCCAGCAGCCAAGGAGACAGGGGAGGGGAGACCCAGTACTTC.

The gene calls are TRBV28 and TRBJ2-3; 12 nucleotides agree with TRBD2. The J segment lost 2 bases and the V segment lost 5 bases, leaving 8 bases of the junction unmatched. This CDR3 is built from 17 residues. Germline V lookup: CDR1 MDHEN, CDR2 SYDVKM. The chain's CDR3 is CASSGRLAGENTDTQYF. The CDR3 DNA follows: TGTGCCAGCAGTGGAAGACTAGCGGGAGAGAACACAGATACGCAGTATTTT.

V and J are TRBV27 and TRBJ2-5; 7 nucleotides agree with TRBD1. This CDR3 comprises 13 residues. With V trimmed by 10 bases and J by 5 bases, 10 bases remained unmatched. CDR1 and CDR2 from the germline V gene are MNHEY and SMNVEV (reference sequence). As DNA, the CDR3 is TGTGCCATCCGAGACAGGGTAGGGGAGACCCAGTACTTC. This sequence encodes CAIRDRVGETQYF.

About this clone: At one boundary the junction diverges from the germline segment, which might be a read error. The V call is TRBV7-7, the J call TRBJ2-7; perhaps TRBD2 as D (7 bases). Germline CDR1 reads SSHAT; CDR2 reads FNYEAQ (reference sequence). This CDR3 is built from 15 residues. The CDR3: CASSLGGGPGDEQYF. In nucleotides, the CDR3 is TGTGCTAGCAGCTTAGGGGGGGGACCAGGAGACGAGCAGTACTTC.

The rearrangement links TRBV9 to TRBJ2-3; 10 bases line up with TRBD2. V lost 0 bases to trimming and J lost 7 bases; unmatched junction nucleotides: 8. Germline loops: CDR1 SGDLS, CDR2 YYNGEE. The CDR3 spans 16 residues. The CDR3 region is CASSVVQAGGPHTQYF. In nucleotides, the CDR3 is TGTGCCAGCAGCGTAGTGCAAGCGGGGGGGCCTCATACGCAGTATTTT.

The chain is built from TRBV28 and TRBJ1-1, with D unclear. Trimming took off 6 bases at V and 6 bases at J, with 11 bases between the two ends. This CDR3 comprises 12 residues. From germline, CDR1 is MDHEN and CDR2 SYDVKM. The CDR3 loop reads CASSPRGAEAFF. The CDR3 DNA follows: TGTGCCAGCAGCCCTCGCGGGGCTGAAGCTTTCTTT.

V is TRBV15 and J is TRBJ2-1; D is unclear. Germline values: CDR1 LNHNV, CDR2 YYDKDF (reference sequence). CDR3 size: 12 residues. V was cut by 0 bases and J by 10 bases, with 7 bases left in between. For the CDR3, the DNA is TGTGCCACCAGCAGAGATGGGCCGGAGCAGTTCTTC. It translates to CATSRDGPEQFF.

This rearrangement joins TRBV7-8 to TRBJ2-5; tentative D call: TRBD1 (5 bases). Trimming took 1 base from V and 4 from J, leaving 10 bases between them. This CDR3 is built from 14 residues. Looked up from germline, CDR1 is SGHVS and CDR2 is FQNEAQ. The CDR3 DNA sequence: TGTGCCAGCAGCTTAGTTAGGGGTCGAGAGACCCAGTACTTC. Encoded protein: CASSLVRGRETQYF. The full variable domain, in which reference TRBV7-8 and TRBJ2-5 provide the parts outside the CDR3, is GAGVSQSPRYKVAKRGQDVALRCDPISGHVSLFWYQQALGQGPEFLTYFQNEAQLDKSGLPSDRFFAERPEGSVSTLKIQRTQQEDSAVYLCASSLVRGRETQYFGPGTRLLVL.

The sample holds many counts of this clone. The chain links TRBV7-6 to TRBJ1-6, with 8 positions matching TRBD1. This CDR3 region has 15 residues. V shed 3 bases and J 7 bases; nucleotides not matched to a gene: 5. From germline, CDR1 is SGHVS and CDR2 FNYEAQ. The CDR3 spells CASSLTWTGNSPLHF. CDR3 coding DNA: TGTGCCAGCAGCTTGACCTGGACAGGGAATTCACCCCTCCACTTT.

This rearrangement joins TRBV9 to TRBJ1-6; 7 bases line up with TRBD1. The CDR3 is 16 amino acids. Per germline, CDR1 SGDLS and CDR2 YYNGEE. The ends lost 4 bases at V and 0 bases at J; junction bases unmatched: 4. CDR3 bases: TGTGCCAGCAGCTCAGGGGGGAGCTCCTATAATTCACCCCTCCACTTT. As protein: CASSSGGSSYNSPLHF.

This chain connects TRBV29-1 to TRBJ2-2, with D uncertain. V dropped 1 base and J dropped 4 bases, with 7 bases sitting between them. This CDR3 is built from 13 residues. The germline V gene encodes CDR1 SQVTM and CDR2 ANQGSEA. The CDR3 here is CSVEASGTGELFF. The CDR3 DNA sequence: TGCAGCGTTGAAGCTAGTGGCACCGGGGAGCTGTTTTTT.

The chain carries TRBV4-1 and TRBJ1-1; 8 bases map to TRBD1. CDR3 length: 21 amino acids. Germline assignment: CDR1 MGHRA and CDR2 YSYEKL. V was pared by 0 bases and J by 4 bases, with 22 bases of the junction left unmatched. CDR3 coding DNA: TGCGCCAGCAGCCAAGATCCCCTCAGACAGGGGCCTAAGTTGAGGTCCACTGAAGCTTTCTTT. Its translation: CASSQDPLRQGPKLRSTEAFF.

About this clone itself: This CDR3 is also generated by other DNA sequences in the sample. The V and J genes are TRBV28 and TRBJ1-5; D remains ambiguous. The CDR3 is made up of 13 amino acids. Trimming shortened V by 3 bases and J by 4 bases, and 7 bases separated the two germline ends. CDR1 and CDR2 (germline): MDHEN, SYDVKM. CDR3 region: CASSFSGNQPQHF. In DNA, the CDR3 is TGTGCCAGCAGTTTCTCGGGAAATCAGCCCCAGCATTTT.

The chain is built from TRBV5-4 and TRBJ1-2; 9 nucleotides match TRBD1. The CDR3 length is 16 residues. The germline CDR1 and CDR2 sequences are SGHNT and YYREEE (reference sequence). The trim removed 2 bases at V and 4 bases at J, leaving 9 bases unmatched. The CDR3 reads CASSLATGGAAYGYTF. The CDR3 coding sequence is TGTGCCAGCAGCTTAGCTACAGGGGGCGCCGCCTATGGCTACACCTTC. The complete variable domain, with remaining parts taken from reference TRBV5-4 and TRBJ1-2, reads ETGVTQSPTHLIKTRGQQVTLRCSSQSGHNTVSWYQQALGQGPQFIFQYYREEENGRGNFPPRFSGLQFPNYSSELNVNALELDDSALYLCASSLATGGAAYGYTFGSGTRLTVV.

The V and J genes are TRBV5-1 and TRBJ2-2, with 9 nucleotides matching TRBD2. Germline V gene data show CDR1 as SGHRS and CDR2 as YFSETQ. V lost 1 base and J lost 7; bases outside the gene matches: 5. The CDR3 is 15 residues long. CDR3 protein: CASSLQAGGLGELFF. CDR3 sequence (DNA): TGCGCCAGCAGCTTGCAAGCGGGGGGCCTCGGGGAGCTGTTTTTT. The variable domain in full, completed from reference TRBV5-1 and TRBJ2-2, reads KAGVTQTPRYLIKTRGQQVTLSCSPISGHRSVSWYQQTPGQGLQFLFEYFSETQRNKGNFPGRFSGRQFSNSRSEMNVSTLELGDSALYLCASSLQAGGLGELFFGEGSRLTVL.

The chain uses TRBV4-1 and TRBJ2-3; 11 positions agree with TRBD2. Germline V gene data show CDR1 as MGHRA and CDR2 as YSYEKL. CDR3 length: 18 residues. J lost 0 bases, V lost 1 base, and 6 bases had no gene match. CDR3: CASSQAGTSGASTDTQYF. CDR3 DNA: TGCGCCAGCAGCCAAGCGGGGACTAGCGGAGCTAGCACAGATACGCAGTATTTT.